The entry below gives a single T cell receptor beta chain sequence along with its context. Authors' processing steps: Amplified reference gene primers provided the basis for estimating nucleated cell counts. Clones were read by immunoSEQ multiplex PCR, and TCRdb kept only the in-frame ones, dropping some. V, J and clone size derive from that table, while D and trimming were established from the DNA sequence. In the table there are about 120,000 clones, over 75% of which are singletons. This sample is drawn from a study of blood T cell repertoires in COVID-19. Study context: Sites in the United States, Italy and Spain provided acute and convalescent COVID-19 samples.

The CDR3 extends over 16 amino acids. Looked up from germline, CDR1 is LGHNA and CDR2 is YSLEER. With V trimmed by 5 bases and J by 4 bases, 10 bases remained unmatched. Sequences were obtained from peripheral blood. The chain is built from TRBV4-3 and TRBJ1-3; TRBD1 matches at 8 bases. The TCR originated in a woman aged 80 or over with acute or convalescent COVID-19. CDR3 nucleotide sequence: TGCGCCAGCAGCTCTTGGACAGGGACACACGGAAACACCATATATTTT. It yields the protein CASSSWTGTHGNTIYF.